This T cell receptor (beta chain) was obtained from a study of cytomegalovirus exposure and HLA in healthy donors. Study-level results: TCR clusters originating in the first cohort tended to co-occur in the 120 validation repertoires, according to a later analysis.

Generated by immunoSEQ multiplex PCR, the TCRdb table keeps only in-frame clones and is missing some. Seen here are 71,000 or so clones, approximately 95% observed once, and the top ten hold roughly 2%. V was trimmed by 4 bases and J by 0 bases, leaving 6 bases between them. Per germline, CDR1 PRHDT and CDR2 FYEKMQ (reference sequence). The CDR3 is 13 residues long. In this sample, this clone turned up once. Its antigen is not identified. V usage is TRBV13 and J usage is TRBJ1-2, with a tentative D call TRBD1 (6 bases). The sequence derives from a young woman in good health and CMV-seronegative. Sequenced: PBMCs. DNA of the CDR3: TGTGCCAGCAGCTGGACAGCTAACTATGGCTACACCTTC. This codes for CASSWTANYGYTF.